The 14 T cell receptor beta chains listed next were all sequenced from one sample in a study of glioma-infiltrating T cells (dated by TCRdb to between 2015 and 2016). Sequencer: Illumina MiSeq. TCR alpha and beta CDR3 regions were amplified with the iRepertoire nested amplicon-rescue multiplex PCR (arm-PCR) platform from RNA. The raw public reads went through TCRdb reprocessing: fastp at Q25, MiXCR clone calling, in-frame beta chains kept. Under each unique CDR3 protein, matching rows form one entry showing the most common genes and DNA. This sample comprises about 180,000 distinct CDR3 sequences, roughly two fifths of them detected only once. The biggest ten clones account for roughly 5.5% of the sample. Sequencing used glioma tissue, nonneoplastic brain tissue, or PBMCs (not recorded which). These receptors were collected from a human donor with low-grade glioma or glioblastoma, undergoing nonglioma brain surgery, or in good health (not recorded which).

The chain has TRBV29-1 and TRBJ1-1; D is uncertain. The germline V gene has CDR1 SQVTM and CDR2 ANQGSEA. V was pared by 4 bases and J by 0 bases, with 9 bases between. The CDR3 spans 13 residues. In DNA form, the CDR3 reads TGCAGCGTTGTTGCACAGTTGAACACTGAAGCTTTCTTT. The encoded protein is CSVVAQLNTEAFF.

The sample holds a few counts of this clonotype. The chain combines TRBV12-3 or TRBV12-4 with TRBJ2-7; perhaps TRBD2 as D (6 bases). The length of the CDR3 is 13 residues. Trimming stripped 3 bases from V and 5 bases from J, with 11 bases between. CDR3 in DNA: TGTGCCAGCAGTTTCGCGGGGAACGACGAGCAGTACTTC. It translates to CASSFAGNDEQYF.

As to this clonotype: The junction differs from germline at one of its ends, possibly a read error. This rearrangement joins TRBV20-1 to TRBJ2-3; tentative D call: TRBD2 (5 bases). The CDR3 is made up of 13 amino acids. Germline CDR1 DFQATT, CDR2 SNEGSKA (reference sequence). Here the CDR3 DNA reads TGCAGCGCTACCACGGGGATCGAAGATACGCAGTATTTT. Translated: CSATTGIEDTQYF.

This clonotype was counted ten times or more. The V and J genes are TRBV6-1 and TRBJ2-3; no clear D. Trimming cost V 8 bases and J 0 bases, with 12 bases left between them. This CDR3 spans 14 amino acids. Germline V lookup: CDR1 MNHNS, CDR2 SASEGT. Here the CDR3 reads CASVGPFSTDTQYF. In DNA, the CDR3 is TGTGCCAGCGTTGGACCCTTTAGCACAGATACGCAGTATTTT.

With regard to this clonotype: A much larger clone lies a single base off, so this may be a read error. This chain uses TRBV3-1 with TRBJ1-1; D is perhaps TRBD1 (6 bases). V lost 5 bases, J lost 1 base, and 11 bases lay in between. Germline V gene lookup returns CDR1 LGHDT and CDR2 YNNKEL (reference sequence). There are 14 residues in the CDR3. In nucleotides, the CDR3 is TGTGCCAGCAGCAAAACGACAGGGAACACTGAAGCTTTCTTT. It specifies CASSKTTGNTEAFF. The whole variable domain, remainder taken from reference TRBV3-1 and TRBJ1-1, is DTAVSQTPKYLVTQMGNDKSIKCEQNLGHDTMYWYKQDSKKFLKIMFSYNNKELIINETVPNRFSPKSPDKAHLNLHINSLELGDSAVYFCASSKTTGNTEAFFGQGTRLTVV.

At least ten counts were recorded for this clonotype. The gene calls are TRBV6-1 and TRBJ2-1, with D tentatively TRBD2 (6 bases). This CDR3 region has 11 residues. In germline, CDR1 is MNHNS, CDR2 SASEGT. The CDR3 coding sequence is TGTGTTGCGGGAACCTACAATGAGCAGTTCTTC. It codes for CVAGTYNEQFF.

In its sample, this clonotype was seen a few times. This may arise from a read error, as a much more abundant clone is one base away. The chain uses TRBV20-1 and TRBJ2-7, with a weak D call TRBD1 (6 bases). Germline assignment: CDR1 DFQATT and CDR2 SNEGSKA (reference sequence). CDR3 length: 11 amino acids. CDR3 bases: TGCAGTGCCGCACAGGGACGCGAGCAGTGCTTC. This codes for CSAAQGREQCF.

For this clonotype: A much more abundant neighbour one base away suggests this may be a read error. CDR3 in amino acids: CSAGATGGETRYF. The DNA of the CDR3 is TGCAGTGCTGGGGCCACCGGAGGAGAGACCCGGTACTTC. The chain is built from TRBV20-1 and TRBJ2-5; either TRBD1 or TRBD2 may fit D (5 bases each). The CDR3 has 13 amino acids. The germline gives CDR1 DFQATT, CDR2 SNEGSKA (reference sequence).

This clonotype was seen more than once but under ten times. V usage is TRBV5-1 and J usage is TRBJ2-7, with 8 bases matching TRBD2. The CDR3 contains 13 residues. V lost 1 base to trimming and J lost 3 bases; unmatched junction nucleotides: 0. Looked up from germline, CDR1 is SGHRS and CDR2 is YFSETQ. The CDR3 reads CASSLTSGYEQYF. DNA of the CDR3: TGCGCCAGCAGCTTGACTAGCGGCTACGAGCAGTACTTC.

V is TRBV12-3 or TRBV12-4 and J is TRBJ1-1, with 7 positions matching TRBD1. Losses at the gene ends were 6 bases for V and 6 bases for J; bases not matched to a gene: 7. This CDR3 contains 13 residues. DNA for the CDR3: TGTGCCAGCAGCTACAGGGGACAGCCTGAAGCTTTCTTT. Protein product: CASSYRGQPEAFF.

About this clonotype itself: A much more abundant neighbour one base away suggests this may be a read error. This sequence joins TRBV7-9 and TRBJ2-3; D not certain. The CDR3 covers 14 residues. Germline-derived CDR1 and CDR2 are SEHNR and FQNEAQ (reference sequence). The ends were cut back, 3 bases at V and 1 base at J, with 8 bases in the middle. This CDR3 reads CASSFRSGTDTQYF. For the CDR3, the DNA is TGTGCCAGCAGCTTTCGGAGTGGCACAGATACGCAGTATTTT.

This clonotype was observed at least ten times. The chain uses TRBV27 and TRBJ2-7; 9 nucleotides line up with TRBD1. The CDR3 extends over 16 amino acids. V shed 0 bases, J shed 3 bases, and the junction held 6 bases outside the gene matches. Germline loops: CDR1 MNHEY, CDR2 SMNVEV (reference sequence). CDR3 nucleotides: TGTGCCAGCAGTTTATCCAGGGGGACAGGGAACTACGAGCAGTACTTC. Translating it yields CASSLSRGTGNYEQYF.

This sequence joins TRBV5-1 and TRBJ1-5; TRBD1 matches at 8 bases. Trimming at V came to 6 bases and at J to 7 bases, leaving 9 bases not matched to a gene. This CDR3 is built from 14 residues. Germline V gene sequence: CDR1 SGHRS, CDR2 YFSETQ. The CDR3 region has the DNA TGCGCCAGCACCTTAGGGACAGGAAACCAGCCCCAGCATTTT. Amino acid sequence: CASTLGTGNQPQHF.

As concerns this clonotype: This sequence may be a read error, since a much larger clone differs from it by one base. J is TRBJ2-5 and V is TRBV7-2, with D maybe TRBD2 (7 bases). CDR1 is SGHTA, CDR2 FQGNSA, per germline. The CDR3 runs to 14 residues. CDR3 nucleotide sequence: TGTGCCCGCAGCCCCGGGGGGCTCCAAGAGACCCAGTACTTC. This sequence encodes CARSPGGLQETQYF.